This TCR beta chain originates from a study of T cells after yellow fever vaccination. TCR cDNA was made by 5'RACE template switching, adding a universal primer site and UMIs. MiXCR, applied by TCRdb to the 5' RACE reads, yields one record per CDR3 protein. The table has almost 600,000 distinct CDR3 sequences, 13% seen once. The study's findings and limits: Clones from primary vaccination mostly reappeared after the booster (around 96% CD4, roughly 87% CD8). FACS-sorted repertoires could harbor abundant contaminating bulk-population clonotypes.

Worth noting for this clonotype: Its specificity is unknown.

This sequence was found in a man aged 30-40 years who received the YFV17D yellow fever vaccine. This sample comprised PBMCs, obtained on the day of the yellow fever booster vaccination.

In DNA, the CDR3 is TGCGCCAGCAGCCAAGATAGCGCAGGTTATGGCTACACCTTC. Protein product: CASSQDSAGYGYTF. The genes are TRBV4-3 and TRBJ1-2, with D unresolved. Per the germline V gene, CDR1 is LGHNA and CDR2 is YSLEER. Trimming removed 0 bases from V and 5 bases from J, with 10 bases in between. The CDR3 loop spans 14 amino acids.